A few counts support the clone carrying this T cell receptor beta chain. As for time point: patch test 2, 6 weeks after DPC sensitization. Described treatment: therapeutic diphenylcyclopropenone sensitization with weekly scalp DPC. TCRdb processed the RACE reads anew with MiXCR; each CDR3 protein has one entry. Here the sample spans some 100,000 distinct CDR3 sequences, 9.2% being singletons. This entry is derived from a study of human T cells and chemical hapten exposure. Study-level information: Upper back patch tests used 0.01% DPC, scored after 6 days.

The CDR3 runs to 15 residues. The V and J ends lost 5 bases and 5 bases, in that order; junction bases with no gene match: 9. Germline assignment: CDR1 MNHNS and CDR2 SASEGT. This chain uses TRBV6-1 with TRBJ2-4; 7 nucleotides match TRBD1. The source was whole blood, collected in connection with sensitization to the hapten diphenylcyclopropenone (DPC). The TCR comes from a woman in her forties with alopecia areata. Some clones in this sample may be carry-over from other donors' samples. The CDR3 loop reads CASSSRGTAENIQYF. The CDR3 coding sequence is TGTGCCAGCAGTTCCAGGGGGACGGCGGAAAACATTCAGTACTTC.